This entry lists 18 T cell receptor beta chains sequenced from one sample in a study of OX40 agonist ivuxolimab in advanced cancers. TCRdb's copy holds only in-frame clones and misses some; the assay was immunoSEQ multiplex PCR. The table lists around 140,000 clones, approximately 94% of them singletons. The sequencing used CD4+ or CD8+ T cells sorted from blood, collected in a trial of the OX40 agonist ivuxolimab. The receptor set was obtained from an adult with an advanced solid tumor such as melanoma, head and neck, liver or kidney cancer.

The chain carries TRBV9 and TRBJ1-2, with 7 bases aligning to TRBD1. Germline V lookup: CDR1 SGDLS, CDR2 YYNGEE. Germline trimming cut 4 bases from V and 5 bases from J; bases unmatched to any gene: 5. The CDR3 is made up of 13 amino acids. CDR3 protein: CASSPRDSYGYTF. In DNA form, the CDR3 reads TGTGCCAGCAGCCCCCGGGACAGTTATGGCTACACCTTC.

V is TRBV6-1 and J is TRBJ2-7; possibly TRBD1 for D (5 bases). Trimming left V 3 bases short and J 2 bases short, with 11 bases between. The CDR3 length is 14 residues. Germline values: CDR1 MNHNS, CDR2 SASEGT. The DNA of the CDR3 is TGTGCCAGCAGTGACAGGGCTAGAACCTACGAGCAGTACTTC. It encodes CASSDRARTYEQYF.

This sequence joins TRBV4-1 and TRBJ2-5; TRBD2 might be the D (6 bases). V was pared by 2 bases and J by 5 bases, with 15 bases between. Per germline, CDR1 MGHRA and CDR2 YSYEKL. CDR3 length equals 15 residues. CDR3 DNA sequence: TGCGCCAGCAGCCAAAGGGTACGGGAGAGGGAGACCCAGTACTTC. Its translation: CASSQRVRERETQYF.

The chain joins TRBV10-1 to TRBJ1-2; 7 nucleotides line up with TRBD1. The CDR3 has 15 amino acids. V dropped 3 bases and J dropped 0; count of bases not matched to a gene: 4. Germline CDR1 WNHNN, CDR2 SYGVQD (reference sequence). The CDR3 bases are TGCGCCAGCAGTGACTCGGACAGGCCTAACTATGGCTACACCTTC. As protein: CASSDSDRPNYGYTF.

This chain joins TRBV5-1 and TRBJ1-2; 10 bases align to TRBD1. Germline values: CDR1 SGHRS, CDR2 YFSETQ. The ends lost 3 bases at V and 7 bases at J; junction bases unmatched: 6. CDR3 length: 14 residues. CDR3: CASSYGTGELGYTF. The CDR3 DNA reads as TGCGCCAGCAGCTACGGGACAGGGGAACTTGGCTACACCTTC.

The gene calls are TRBV5-6 and TRBJ2-1; D remains unclear. Germline V lookup: CDR1 SGHDT, CDR2 YYEEEE. The CDR3 runs 14 residues. V dropped 4 bases and J dropped 4 bases, with 12 bases sitting between them. In DNA form, the CDR3 reads TGTGCCAGCAGCCCGTTCGGACCTTACAATGAGCAGTTCTTC. The encoded protein is CASSPFGPYNEQFF.

V and J are TRBV2 and TRBJ1-6; D is possibly TRBD1 (5 bases). V lost 7 bases to trimming and J lost 10 bases, with 17 bases between them. In germline, CDR1 is SNHLY, CDR2 FYNNEI. The CDR3 consists of 14 residues. This CDR3 reads CASIATERRSPLHF. The CDR3 DNA reads as TGTGCCAGCATTGCGACAGAGAGAAGGTCACCCCTCCACTTT.

The genes are TRBV10-3 and TRBJ1-1; D unclear. The germline V gene encodes CDR1 ENHRY and CDR2 SYGVKD. The CDR3 is made up of 14 amino acids. The ends were cut back, 2 bases at V and 2 bases at J, with 9 bases in the middle. The CDR3 DNA reads as TGTGCCATCAGTGAGCCCCCGGGAAACACTGAAGCTTTCTTT. Its translation is CAISEPPGNTEAFF.

The gene calls are TRBV28 and TRBJ2-1; D is ambiguous. Germline loops: CDR1 MDHEN, CDR2 SYDVKM. V dropped 7 bases and J dropped 2 bases, with 18 bases sitting between them. This CDR3 region has 16 residues. The CDR3 DNA reads TGTGCCAGCACGCCCAGGTGGATATGGGCCTACAATGAGCAGTTCTTC. This translates into CASTPRWIWAYNEQFF.

V and J are TRBV4-3 and TRBJ1-2; D not certain. Trimming cost V 8 bases and J 1 base, with 11 bases left between them. CDR1 and CDR2 from the germline V gene are LGHNA and YSLEER. The CDR3 sequence is 13 residues long. CDR3 in DNA: TGCGCCAGCGGCACGGTAGATAACTATGGCTACACCTTC. Its protein product is CASGTVDNYGYTF.

V usage is TRBV5-8 and J usage is TRBJ2-3; no firm D call. The germline V and J ends were trimmed by 1 base and 0 bases, with 15 bases remaining between them. The CDR3 has 17 amino acids. CDR1 is SGHTS and CDR2 is YDEGEE in the germline V gene. In DNA form, the CDR3 reads TGTGCCAGCAGCTTGCGCCAGCTTACCCCTAGCACAGATACGCAGTATTTT. This encodes CASSLRQLTPSTDTQYF.

This chain uses TRBV7-2 with TRBJ1-2, with a weak D call TRBD1 (6 bases). The CDR3 is 15 residues long. V was shortened by 4 bases and J by 5 bases, with 17 bases between the two germline ends. In germline, CDR1 is SGHTA, CDR2 FQGNSA. The CDR3 DNA follows: TGTGCCAGCAGCTCCGGGACAAGCCCCGGATATGGCTACACCTTC. Protein sequence: CASSSGTSPGYGYTF.

This clone was detected only once. The V and J genes are TRBV18 and TRBJ1-2, with a weak D call TRBD1 (5 bases). V was trimmed by 2 bases and J by 4 bases, leaving 8 bases between them. This CDR3 contains 13 residues. CDR1 and CDR2 (germline): KGHSH, LQKENI. The CDR3 is CASSPGGTYGYTF. The CDR3 region has the DNA TGTGCCAGCTCACCAGGGGGGACCTATGGCTACACCTTC.

The chain employs TRBV19 and TRBJ2-3, with 9 bases identical to TRBD1. The germline CDR1 and CDR2 sequences are LNHDA and SQIVND (reference sequence). Trimming at V came to 9 bases and at J to 5 bases, leaving 6 bases not matched to a gene. CDR3 size: 13 residues. Here the CDR3 DNA reads TGTGCCAGCCGGGACAGGGTAGGAGATACGCAGTATTTT. It specifies CASRDRVGDTQYF.

The chain uses TRBV29-1 and TRBJ1-4; the match to TRBD1 covers 8 bases. With 5 bases clipped from V and 0 bases from J, the junction kept 2 bases outside the gene matches. This CDR3 comprises 14 residues. From germline, CDR1 is SQVTM and CDR2 ANQGSEA. The CDR3 reads CSVTGGATNEKLFF. DNA of the CDR3: TGCAGCGTTACAGGGGGAGCAACTAATGAAAAACTGTTTTTT.

This clone was observed a few times. The rearrangement uses TRBV18 and TRBJ2-1; 8 positions agree with TRBD2. V was pared by 0 bases and J by 8 bases, with 6 bases of the junction left unmatched. This CDR3 region has 15 residues. CDR1 and CDR2 (germline): KGHSH, LQKENI. This chain's CDR3 is CASSPPSGGRDEQFF. The CDR3 nucleotides are TGTGCCAGCTCACCACCAAGCGGGGGTCGCGATGAGCAGTTCTTC.

This clone was seen only once. The V call is TRBV4-2, the J call TRBJ2-7; 13 bases line up with TRBD2. Germline assignment: CDR1 LGHNA and CDR2 YNFKEQ. The CDR3 consists of 16 residues. The V gene end was trimmed by 6 bases and the J gene end by 6 bases; junction bases not matched to a gene: 11. The CDR3 sequence: CASSLGPGLAGPEQYF. Here the CDR3 DNA reads TGTGCCAGCAGTTTGGGCCCGGGACTAGCGGGACCCGAGCAGTACTTC.

This rearrangement joins TRBV6-6 to TRBJ1-1; D perhaps matches TRBD1 (6 bases). This CDR3 region has 13 residues. Per the germline V gene, CDR1 is MNHNY and CDR2 is SVGAGI (reference sequence). V was shortened by 5 bases and J by 4 bases, with 11 bases between the two germline ends. CDR3 sequence (DNA): TGTGCCAGCAGTCCTCAGGGGACCACTGAAGCTTTCTTT. The encoded protein is CASSPQGTTEAFF.